This T cell receptor beta chain comes out of a study of early stage breast cancer tumors listed by TCRdb under 2017. The study in broad terms: Of the roughly 15 invasive breast tumors, around twelve were found to be estrogen receptor-positive, progesterone receptor-positive and HER2-negative. Of the 12 ER+/PR+/HER2- tumors, eight were classified as invasive ductal carcinomas and four as invasive lobular carcinomas. On average, each sample had 9 to 10-fold read coverage. The samples as a whole yielded approximately 3,000,000 detected templates, corresponding to around 1,100,000 unique clonotypes. Overall results and qualifications from the work: Compared with adjacent normal breast tissue, tumors had higher clonality and roughly 2.5-fold greater T cell density. Bulk genomic DNA sequencing of unsorted cells missed chain pairing and functional markers such as CD4, CD8 and FOXP3. Greater similarity was observed between blood and normal breast repertoires than between blood and tumor repertoires, and tumor was distinguished from normal in about 90% of the 16 patients when each tissue was compared with blood. Enriched TCRB sequences shared across patients were mostly commonly generated sequences, unlikely to play an important role in the tumor microenvironment. Because the cohort was small, a breakdown by tumor subtype could not be done.

The study profiled bulk TCR beta-chain repertoires in matched peripheral blood, tumor and adjacent normal breast tissue taken from approximately 16 patients with early-stage breast cancer. Before surgery, about 5-10 mL of whole blood was collected into EDTA tubes and then processed within 2 hours. Ficoll-Paque centrifugation in SepMate-50 tubes was used to isolate peripheral blood mononuclear cells. For storage in liquid nitrogen, PBMCs were cryopreserved as aliquots of 2 to 4 million cells in approximately 90% FBS with 10% DMSO. Genomic DNA was extracted with the Qiagen AllPrep DNA/RNA Mini kit. On this clone itself: The antigen this receptor binds is unknown. One base away there is no much larger clone; base qualities are not given.

CDR1 and CDR2 (MNHNS, SASEGT) derive from the germline V gene. V is cut back by 8 bases and J by 7 bases, with 8 bases in the junction unmatched. The CDR3 starts with the cysteine, ends with the phenylalanine, and has 14 residues. Only the CDR3 region is kept as DNA, spanning 42 bases read in frame from base 1. Two independent genomic DNA replicates were amplified for each sample, with roughly 0.5 ug used for blood and 1.5 ug for tumor or normal breast. TCRB sequencing of genomic DNA was carried out with the ImmunoSeq Intro kit according to the manufacturer's instructions. Multiplex PCR was run for 25 to 35 cycles using proprietary primers and spike-in control sequences for absolute quantification. Single-end 150-bp reads were used to sequence an 87-bp fragment spanning the CDR3 and the flanking V and J genes. Each lane of an Illumina MiSeq running version 3.0 chemistry carried seven multiplexed samples, with two replicates apiece. The authors processed their data as follows. The vendor's proprietary pipeline processed the raw data and merged both replicates into a single result for each sample. Clonotypes were defined as productive rearrangements sharing the V-gene family, CDR3 amino acid sequence and J-gene segment. Clonality was calculated as 1 minus the normalized Shannon entropy (Pielou evenness) of TCRB abundances. To estimate T cell density, the total number of templates was divided by the input cell count, which was inferred from how much DNA went in. Total repertoire diversity and clonality were estimated with Recon using default parameters. A clonotype was considered tumor-enriched if its abundance in tumor exceeded 0.1% and was at least 32-fold higher than its abundance in normal breast. Held by TCRdb, this immuneACCESS table contains in-frame sequences only and omits some clones. Under half of the omission traces to an unresolved V gene where checked; the cause of the rest is unknown. V, J and clone size derive from that table, while D and trimming were established from the DNA sequence. The sample yields 55,000 to 70,000 clones; about 85% were counted once. The ten largest account for approximately 4.5% of the sample.

Source material: blood. This receptor was taken from a middle-aged person with breast cancer. The chain was built from TRBV6-1 and TRBJ2-2; TRBD2 lines up with 9 middle nucleotides. Here is the DNA: TGTGCCAGCTGCGGGAGGGCCTTGGGCGGGGAGCTGTTTTTT. Its protein is CASCGRALGGELFF.